Shown below are 17 T cell receptor beta chains from a single sample sequenced in a study of blood T cell repertoires in COVID-19. Data came from immunoSEQ multiplex PCR; TCRdb stores just in-frame clones and leaves some out. The repertoire holds approximately 240,000 clones, with 79% as singletons. The sequenced sample was peripheral blood. These TCRs come from a woman in her thirties or forties with active or convalescent COVID-19.

This chain connects TRBV2 to TRBJ1-2, with D tentatively TRBD1 (6 bases). Germline V gene sequence: CDR1 SNHLY, CDR2 FYNNEI. CDR3 length: 14 amino acids. Trimming stripped 8 bases from V and 8 bases from J, with 21 bases between. The CDR3 DNA follows: TGTGCCAGCTCACTAAAGGGGGACATAGGAGGCTACACCTTC. This translates into CASSLKGDIGGYTF.

The rearrangement joins TRBV6-1 to TRBJ1-5; possible D gene TRBD1, 6 bases. The V end lost 2 bases, the J end lost 6 bases, and 14 bases lay between the germline ends. Germline V gene data show CDR1 as MNHNS and CDR2 as SASEGT. The CDR3 runs to 15 residues. The CDR3 region is CASSEKKGGGQPQHF. The CDR3 bases are TGTGCCAGCAGTGAAAAAAAAGGGGGTGGTCAGCCCCAGCATTTT.

The sample holds one count of this clone. The genes are TRBV5-1 and TRBJ2-1; 10 nucleotides match TRBD2. CDR3 length equals 15 residues. Germline CDR1 and CDR2: SGHRS and YFSETQ. V shed 4 bases and J 5 bases; nucleotides not matched to a gene: 6. The CDR3, as DNA: TGCGCCAGCAGCATTAGCGGGGGGCCTGACAATGAGCAGTTCTTC. Its protein product is CASSISGGPDNEQFF.

V and J are TRBV9 and TRBJ2-2; D may be TRBD2 (6 bases). Trimming took 0 bases from V and 8 from J, leaving 11 bases between them. The CDR3 runs 14 residues. Germline V lookup: CDR1 SGDLS, CDR2 YYNGEE. The CDR3 coding sequence is TGTGCCAGCAGCGTAGGGGACTTCACGGGGGAGCTGTTTTTT. The encoded protein is CASSVGDFTGELFF.

The V gene is TRBV27, the J gene TRBJ1-5; 8 bases map to TRBD1. The J segment lost 7 bases and the V segment lost 4 bases, leaving 3 bases of the junction unmatched. Germline-derived CDR1 and CDR2 are MNHEY and SMNVEV (reference sequence). The CDR3 loop spans 13 amino acids. CDR3 sequence: CASSSGGRQPQHF. The CDR3 DNA is TGTGCCAGCAGTTCAGGGGGCAGGCAGCCCCAGCATTTT.

The genes are TRBV4-2 and TRBJ2-5, with 7 positions matching TRBD2. The CDR3 contains 18 residues. V dropped 0 bases and J dropped 10; count of bases not matched to a gene: 20. In germline, CDR1 is LGHNA, CDR2 YNFKEQ. The CDR3 DNA reads TGTGCCAGCAGCCAAGATCTGATCGGGGGACTCCTGGGGAGGGACCAGTACTTC. It encodes CASSQDLIGGLLGRDQYF.

The sample holds one count of this clone. The genes are TRBV28 and TRBJ1-1, with 10 bases identical to TRBD1. This CDR3 comprises 16 residues. V trimming: 2 bases; J trimming: 5 bases; junction bases outside the gene matches: 8. Germline V gene lookup returns CDR1 MDHEN and CDR2 SYDVKM. The CDR3 nucleotides are TGTGCCAGCAGTTTAAGGCGACAGGGGGCTGGGACTGAAGCTTTCTTT. Protein product: CASSLRRQGAGTEAFF.

Remarks on this clone: One junction end disagrees with the germline gene, perhaps due to a read error. The chain is built from TRBV7-7 and TRBJ1-1; D is undetermined. Germline loops: CDR1 SSHAT, CDR2 FNYEAQ (reference sequence). This CDR3 spans 13 amino acids. The DNA for the CDR3 is TGTGCTAGCAGCCGAAACCCGAGCACTGAAGCTTTCTTT. Translation gives CASSRNPSTEAFF.

The chain employs TRBV12-3 or TRBV12-4 and TRBJ2-7, with D tentatively TRBD2 (7 bases). This CDR3 comprises 12 residues. V dropped 4 bases and J dropped 7 bases, with 11 bases sitting between them. In nucleotides, the CDR3 is TGTGCCAGCAGTTCGGGGGGCATTGAGCAGTACTTC. The encoded protein is CASSSGGIEQYF.

This clone was picked up one time. The chain has TRBV5-4 and TRBJ1-1; maybe TRBD1 (6 bases). Germline V gene sequence: CDR1 SGHNT, CDR2 YYREEE (reference sequence). V was trimmed by 1 base and J by 5 bases, leaving 18 bases between them. The CDR3 has 16 amino acids. The CDR3 coding sequence is TGTGCCAGCAGCTTGATGGACAGAGGGTGGGGGACTGAAGCTTTCTTT. Its translation is CASSLMDRGWGTEAFF.

The chain is built from TRBV2 and TRBJ2-1; D not resolved. Germline assignment: CDR1 SNHLY and CDR2 FYNNEI. CDR3 size: 11 residues. The V gene lost 5 bases and the J gene lost 7 bases, with 6 bases spanning the gap. CDR3 DNA: TGTGCCAGCAGTAACTTAAATGAGCAGTTCTTC. As protein: CASSNLNEQFF.

The chain is built from TRBV12-3 or TRBV12-4 and TRBJ1-2; D ambiguous. Trimming removed 4 bases from V and 3 bases from J, with 6 bases in between. There are 12 residues in the CDR3. CDR3 residues: CASSSRYYGYTF. The CDR3 DNA reads TGTGCCAGCAGTTCTAGGTACTATGGCTACACCTTC.

The gene calls are TRBV7-9 and TRBJ2-5, with a tentative D call TRBD2 (5 bases). The V gene lost 5 bases and the J gene lost 4 bases, with 14 bases spanning the gap. Germline values: CDR1 SEHNR, CDR2 FQNEAQ (reference sequence). The CDR3 consists of 14 residues. For the CDR3, the DNA is TGTGCCAGCAGCATCAGGACTGACTCAGAGACCCAGTACTTC. It is translated as CASSIRTDSETQYF. The full variable domain, in which reference TRBV7-9 and TRBJ2-5 provide the parts outside the CDR3, is DTGVSQNPRHKITKRGQNVTFRCDPISEHNRLYWYRQTLGQGPEFLTYFQNEAQLEKSRLLSDRFSAERPKGSFSTLEIQRTEQGDSAMYLCASSIRTDSETQYFGPGTRLLVL.

The CDR3 reads CASSIRETQYF. Here the CDR3 DNA reads TGTGCCAGTAGTATTCGGGAGACCCAGTACTTC. The V call is TRBV19, the J call TRBJ2-5; D is unclear. CDR1 and CDR2 (germline): LNHDA, SQIVND (reference sequence). The CDR3 length is 11 residues. V lost 3 bases, J lost 5 bases, and 4 bases lay in between.

This clone has at least ten counts. V and J are TRBV11-2 and TRBJ1-1; 9 nucleotides line up with TRBD1. V gave up 8 bases and J gave up 6 bases; unmatched junction bases: 10. CDR1 SGHAT and CDR2 FQNNGV come from the germline V gene. This CDR3 comprises 14 residues. Here the CDR3 DNA reads TGTGCCAGCGAGATAGGGACAGGGTCGTCTGAAGCTTTCTTT. Its protein is CASEIGTGSSEAFF.

This rearrangement joins TRBV3-1 (or the pseudogene TRBV3-2) to TRBJ1-3; 8 bases are a match to TRBD1. V was pared by 1 base and J by 3 bases, with 2 bases of the junction left unmatched. The CDR3 loop spans 15 amino acids. From germline, CDR1 is LGHDT and CDR2 YNNKEL (reference sequence). The CDR3: CASSQGGTGGNTIYF. The DNA of the CDR3 is TGTGCCAGCAGCCAAGGCGGGACAGGTGGAAACACCATATATTTT.

The chain uses TRBV6-5 and TRBJ1-2; 9 bases fit TRBD1. The V and J ends lost 6 bases and 2 bases, in that order; junction bases with no gene match: 4. Germline lookup yields CDR1 MNHEY and CDR2 SVGAGI. The CDR3 totals 14 residues. CDR3 DNA: TGTGCCAGCAGGGGGGACAGGGAAAACTATGGCTACACCTTC. It specifies CASRGDRENYGYTF.